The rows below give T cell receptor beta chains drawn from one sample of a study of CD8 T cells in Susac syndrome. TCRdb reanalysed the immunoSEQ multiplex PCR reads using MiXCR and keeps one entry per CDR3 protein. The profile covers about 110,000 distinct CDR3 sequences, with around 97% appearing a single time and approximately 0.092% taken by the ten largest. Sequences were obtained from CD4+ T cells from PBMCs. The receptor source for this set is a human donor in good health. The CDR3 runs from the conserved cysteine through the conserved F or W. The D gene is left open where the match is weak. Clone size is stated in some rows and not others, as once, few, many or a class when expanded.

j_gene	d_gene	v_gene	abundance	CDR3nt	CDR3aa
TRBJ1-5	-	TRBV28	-	TGTGCCTCGGGAGGGGGAGGGAAAAGCAATCAGCCCCAGCATTTT	CASGGGGKSNQPQHF
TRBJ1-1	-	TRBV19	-	TGTGCCAGTAGTATAAAGGGGGACACTGAAGCTTTCTTT	CASSIKGDTEAFF
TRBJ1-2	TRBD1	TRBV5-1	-	TGCGCCAGCAGCCCGGGGACAGGGGGCGTGAGTGACTATGGCTACACCTTC	CASSPGTGGVSDYGYTF
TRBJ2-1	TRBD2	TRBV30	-	TGTGCCTGGGCAAAGCGGGGGGACAATGAGCAGTTCTTC	CAWAKRGDNEQFF
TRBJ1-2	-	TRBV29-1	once	TGCAGCGCACTCCTCGAGACAGGACACTATGGCTACACCTTC	CSALLETGHYGYTF
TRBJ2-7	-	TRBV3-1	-	TGTGCCAGCAGTTACGGACAGACCGAGCAGTACTTC	CASSYGQTEQYF
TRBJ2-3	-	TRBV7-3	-	TGTGCCAGCAGCCGAGGGGGGGACCCCACAGATACGCAGTATTTT	CASSRGGDPTDTQYF
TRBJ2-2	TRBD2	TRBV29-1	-	TGCAGCGTCAGCGGGAGAAGTACCGGGGAGCTGTTTTTT	CSVSGRSTGELFF
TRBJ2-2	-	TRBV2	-	TGTGCCAGCAGTGTTACCGGGGAGCTGTTTTTT	CASSVTGELFF
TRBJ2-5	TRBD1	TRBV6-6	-	TGTGCCAGCACCCTCGGGACAGGCGTCGGGGAGACCCAGTACTTC	CASTLGTGVGETQYF
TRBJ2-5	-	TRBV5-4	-	TGTGCCAGCAGCTTGGTTACTAGCAGCCAAGAGACCCAGTACTTC	CASSLVTSSQETQYF
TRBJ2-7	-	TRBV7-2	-	TGTGCCAGCAGCTTAGTGGGAGCGTACGAGCAGTACTTC	CASSLVGAYEQYF
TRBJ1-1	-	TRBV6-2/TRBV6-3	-	TGTGCCAGCACCCCGTGGAGGGGGAAGAACACTGAAGCTTTCTTT	CASTPWRGKNTEAFF
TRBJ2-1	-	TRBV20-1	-	TGCAGTGCTAGAGACGGGGGACCTTTAGATGAGCAGTTCTTC	CSARDGGPLDEQFF
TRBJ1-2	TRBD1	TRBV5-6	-	TGTGCCAGCAGCCGCACAGGGACAGGGTGGAACTATGGCTACACCTTC	CASSRTGTGWNYGYTF
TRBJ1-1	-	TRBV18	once	TGTGCCAGCTCATCCACGCGAGACCACACTGAAGCTTTCTTT	CASSSTRDHTEAFF
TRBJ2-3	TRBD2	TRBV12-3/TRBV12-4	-	TGTGCCAGCATCCTACGGGCTAGCGGGGGGAAAGATACGCAGTATTTT	CASILRASGGKDTQYF
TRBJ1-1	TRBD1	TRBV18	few	TGTGCCAGCTCACCTGGGACAGCCAACACTGAAGCTTTCTTT	CASSPGTANTEAFF
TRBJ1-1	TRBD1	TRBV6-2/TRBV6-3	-	TGTGCCAGCAGACCGACAGGGCTGAACACTGAAGCTTTCTTT	CASRPTGLNTEAFF
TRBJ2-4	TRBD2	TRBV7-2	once	TGTGCCAGCAGCCCCCCCGGGAGGGCCAAAAACATTCAGTACTTC	CASSPPGRAKNIQYF
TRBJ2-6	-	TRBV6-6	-	TGTGCCAGCAGTCTCAGGTTCTCTGGGGCCAACGTCCTGACTTTC	CASSLRFSGANVLTF
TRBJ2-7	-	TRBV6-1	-	TGTGCCAGCAGTGAAGCCCCTAATCAGTACTTC	CASSEAPNQYF
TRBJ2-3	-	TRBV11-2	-	TGTGCCAGCAGCTTTCGAGGACCCTCGAGGTCTACGCAGTATTTT	CASSFRGPSRSTQYF
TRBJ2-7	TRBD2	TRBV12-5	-	TGTGCTAGTGGCGGGACTAGCGGCTCCTACGAGCAGTACTTC	CASGGTSGSYEQYF
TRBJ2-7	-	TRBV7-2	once	TGTGCCAGCAGCTTAGCGGGCGTCTCCAACTACGAGCAGTACTTC	CASSLAGVSNYEQYF